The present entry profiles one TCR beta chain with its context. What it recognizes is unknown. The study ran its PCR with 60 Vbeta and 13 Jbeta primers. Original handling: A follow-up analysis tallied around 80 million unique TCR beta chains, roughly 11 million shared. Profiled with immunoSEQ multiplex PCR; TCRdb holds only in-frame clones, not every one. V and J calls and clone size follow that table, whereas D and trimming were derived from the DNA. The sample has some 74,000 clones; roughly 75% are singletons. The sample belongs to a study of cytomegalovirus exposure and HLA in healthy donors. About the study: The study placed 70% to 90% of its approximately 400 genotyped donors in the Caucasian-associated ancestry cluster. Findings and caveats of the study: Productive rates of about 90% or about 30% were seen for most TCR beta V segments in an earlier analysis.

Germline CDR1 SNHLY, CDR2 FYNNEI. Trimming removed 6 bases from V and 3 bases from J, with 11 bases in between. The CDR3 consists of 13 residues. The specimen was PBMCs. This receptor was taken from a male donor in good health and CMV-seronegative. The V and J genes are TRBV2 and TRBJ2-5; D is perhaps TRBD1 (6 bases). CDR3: CASREQGKETQYF. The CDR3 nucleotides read TGTGCCAGCAGGGAACAGGGAAAAGAGACCCAGTACTTC.